These 3 T cell receptor beta chains were sequenced from one sample in a study of T cells in Graves' hyperthyroidism and ophthalmopathy. The source material, RNA transcripts, was used to amplify TCR beta CDR3 regions. A first-round RT-PCR of the TCR CDR3 used the HTBI primer set. TCRdb used MiXCR to reprocess the multiplex PCR reads, holding one entry per CDR3 protein. The sample comprises around 390,000 distinct CDR3 sequences, more than 14% of which are singletons, and 15% to 20% rests with the top ten. The sample consisted of blood. These receptors all come from a woman in her thirties with Graves' ophthalmopathy.

In its sample, this clonotype was seen many times. The chain employs TRBV12-3 or TRBV12-4 and TRBJ1-1; TRBD1 matches at 7 bases. The CDR3 length is 14 residues. The J segment lost 1 base and the V segment lost 6 bases, leaving 5 bases of the junction unmatched. DNA for the CDR3: TGTGCCAGCAGGTTGCAGGGGGGGAACACTGAAGCTTTCTTT. It specifies CASRLQGGNTEAFF.

This clonotype was recorded a few times. This sequence may be a read error, since a much larger clone differs from it by one base. V and J are TRBV7-2 and TRBJ2-7; no reliable D call. The CDR3 loop spans 14 amino acids. The V gene's germline CDR1 is SGHTA and CDR2 FQGNSA. The V end was cut by 7 bases, the J end by 2 bases, with 15 bases between. The CDR3 nucleotides read TGTGCCAGCATGGTCCTGGGCCTCCCCTACGAGCAGTACTTC. Translating gives CASMVLGLPYEQYF.

This clonotype was recorded at least ten times. V gene TRBV20-1 combines with J gene TRBJ2-3; 10 positions agree with TRBD2. Per germline, CDR1 DFQATT and CDR2 SNEGSKA (reference sequence). There are 18 residues in the CDR3. J lost 4 bases, V lost 0 bases, and 13 bases had no gene match. This chain's CDR3 is CSARDPRLSGGRSDTQYF. The CDR3 DNA follows: TGCAGTGCTAGAGATCCGCGGCTTAGCGGGGGGAGATCAGATACGCAGTATTTT.